This TCR beta chain was sequenced for a study of T cells after yellow fever vaccination. Study results and limitations: Most clones from primary vaccination resurfaced after the booster (roughly 96% CD4, around 90% CD8).

TCRdb passed the 5' RACE reads through MiXCR, listing each CDR3 protein once. The sample gives 30,000 or so distinct CDR3 sequences, around 5.8% of which show up once; 20% to 25% is in the top ten. This clonotype was recorded a few times. The CDR3 is 14 amino acids. J lost 6 bases, V lost 2 bases, and 6 bases had no gene match. Germline loops: CDR1 KGHSH, CDR2 LQKENI. The source was PBMCs, either bulk or a sorted T-cell subset (CD4+, CD8+, memory, or dextramer-sorted; not recorded which), collected on the day of the yellow fever booster vaccination. This TCR was recovered from a man aged 25 to 40 who received the YFV17D yellow fever vaccine. J is TRBJ2-7 and V is TRBV18; 8 bases match TRBD2. CDR3 loop: CASSPNGRAGEQYF. CDR3 nucleotide sequence: TGTGCCAGCTCACCAAACGGGAGGGCCGGCGAGCAGTACTTC.